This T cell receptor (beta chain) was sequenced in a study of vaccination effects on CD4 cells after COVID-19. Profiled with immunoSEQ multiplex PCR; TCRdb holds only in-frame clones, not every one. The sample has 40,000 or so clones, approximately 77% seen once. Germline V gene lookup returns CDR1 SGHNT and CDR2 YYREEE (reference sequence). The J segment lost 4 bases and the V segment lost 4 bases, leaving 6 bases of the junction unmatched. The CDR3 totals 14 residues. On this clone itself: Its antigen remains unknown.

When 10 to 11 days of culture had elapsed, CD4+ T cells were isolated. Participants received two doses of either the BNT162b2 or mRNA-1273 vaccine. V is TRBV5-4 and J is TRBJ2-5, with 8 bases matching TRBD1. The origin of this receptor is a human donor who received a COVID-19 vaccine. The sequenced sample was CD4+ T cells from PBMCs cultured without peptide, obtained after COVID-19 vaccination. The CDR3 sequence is CASSVQGAAETQYF. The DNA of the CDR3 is TGTGCCAGCAGCGTTCAGGGGGCGGCAGAGACCCAGTACTTC.